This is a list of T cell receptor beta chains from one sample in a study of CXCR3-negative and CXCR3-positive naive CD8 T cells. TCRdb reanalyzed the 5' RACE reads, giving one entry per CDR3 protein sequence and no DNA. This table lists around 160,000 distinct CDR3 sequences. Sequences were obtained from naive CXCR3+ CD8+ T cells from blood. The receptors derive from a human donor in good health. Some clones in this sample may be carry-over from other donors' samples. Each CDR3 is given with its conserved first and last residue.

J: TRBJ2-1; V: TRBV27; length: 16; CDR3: CASSLSYVSSYNEQFF
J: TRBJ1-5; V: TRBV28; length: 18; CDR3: CASSTPTGTGEFGQPQHF
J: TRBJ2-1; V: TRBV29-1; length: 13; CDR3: CSVELGQGNEQFF
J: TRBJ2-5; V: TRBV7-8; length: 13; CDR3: CASSEQGKETQYF
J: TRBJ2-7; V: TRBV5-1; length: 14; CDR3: CASSPGTGAFEQYF
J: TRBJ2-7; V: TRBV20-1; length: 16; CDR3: CSARGHGDRSLYEQYF
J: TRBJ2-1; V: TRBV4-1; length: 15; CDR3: CASSQKFSGYNEQFF
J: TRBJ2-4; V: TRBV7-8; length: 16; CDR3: CASSLERGAGQNIQYF
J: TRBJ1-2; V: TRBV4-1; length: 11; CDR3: CASSQDYGYTF
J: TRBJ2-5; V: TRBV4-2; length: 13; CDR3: CASSQGPAETQYF
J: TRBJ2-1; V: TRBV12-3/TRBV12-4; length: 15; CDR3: CASTRAGVYYNEQFF
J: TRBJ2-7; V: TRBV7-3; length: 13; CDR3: CASSLNQRDEQYF
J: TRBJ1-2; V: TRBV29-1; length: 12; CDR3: CSVVETLYGYTF
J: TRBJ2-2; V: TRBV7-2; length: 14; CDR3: CASSLFDISGELFF
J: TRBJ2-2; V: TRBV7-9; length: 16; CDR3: CASSLDGTANTGELFF
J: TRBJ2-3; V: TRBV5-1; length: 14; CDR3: CASSSLGLTDTQYF
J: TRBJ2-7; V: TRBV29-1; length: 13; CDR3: CSVEDRGVDEQYF
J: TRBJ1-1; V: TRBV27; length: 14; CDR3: CASSYLAGGTEAFF
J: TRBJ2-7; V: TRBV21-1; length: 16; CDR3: CASSKGTGSSYYEQYF
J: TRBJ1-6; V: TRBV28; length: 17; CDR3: CASSSDFPSSYNSPLHF
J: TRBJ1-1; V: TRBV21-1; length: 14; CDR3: CASTTQGVNTEAFF
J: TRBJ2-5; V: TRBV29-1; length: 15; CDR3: CSVEDNETSDETQYF
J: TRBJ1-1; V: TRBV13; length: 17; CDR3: CASSTPGTGGNGAEAFF
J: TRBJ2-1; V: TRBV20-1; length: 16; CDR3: CSARDGGDRGYNEQFF
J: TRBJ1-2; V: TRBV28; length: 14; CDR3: CASSFYSGQQGYTF
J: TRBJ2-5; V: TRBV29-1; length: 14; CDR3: CSARPSADQETQYF
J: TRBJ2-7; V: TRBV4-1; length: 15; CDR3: CASSQGRAVGDEQYF
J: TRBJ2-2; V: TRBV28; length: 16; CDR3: CASSLFLAGYTGELFF
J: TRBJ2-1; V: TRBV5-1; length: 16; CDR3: CASSVHSGGPGNEQFF
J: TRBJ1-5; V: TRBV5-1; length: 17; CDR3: CASSLGPDSTDSQPQHF
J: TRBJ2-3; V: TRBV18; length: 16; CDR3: CASSPTRGTGPDTQYF
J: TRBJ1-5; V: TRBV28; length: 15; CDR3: CASSLRPGGVQPQHF
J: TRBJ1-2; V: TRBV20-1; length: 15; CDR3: CSARDFRTSLDGYTF
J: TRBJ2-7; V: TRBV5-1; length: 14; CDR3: CASRSGTGVDEQYF
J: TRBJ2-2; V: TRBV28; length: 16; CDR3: CASRSTGTGGAGELFF
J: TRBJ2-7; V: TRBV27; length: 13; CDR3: CASSLGPADEQYF
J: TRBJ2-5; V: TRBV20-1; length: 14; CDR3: CSARDRQELETQYF
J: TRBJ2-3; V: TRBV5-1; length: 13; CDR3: CASSSGVTDTQYF
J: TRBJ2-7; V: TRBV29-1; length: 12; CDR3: CSVETVSYEQYF
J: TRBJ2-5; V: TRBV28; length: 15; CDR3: CASSAETGARETQYF
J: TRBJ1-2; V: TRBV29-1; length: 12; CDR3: CSAEEGIYGYTF
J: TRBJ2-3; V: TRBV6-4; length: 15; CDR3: CASSFPSGAPDTQYF
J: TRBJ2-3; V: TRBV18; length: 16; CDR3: CASSLNPGLGTDTQYF
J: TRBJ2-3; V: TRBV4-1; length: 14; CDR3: CASSQEPRPDTQYF
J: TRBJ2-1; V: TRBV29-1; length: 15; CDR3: CSVEEGRPPGNEQFF
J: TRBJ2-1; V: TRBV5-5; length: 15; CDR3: CASSSSGRAFDEQFF
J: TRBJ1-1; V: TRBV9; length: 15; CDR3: CASSADGSLVTEAFF
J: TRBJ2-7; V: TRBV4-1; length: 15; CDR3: CASSQYYEIAYEQYF
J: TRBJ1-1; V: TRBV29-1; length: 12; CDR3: CSVDGGGRVAFF
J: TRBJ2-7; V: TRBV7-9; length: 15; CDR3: CASSPPTSRLYEQYF
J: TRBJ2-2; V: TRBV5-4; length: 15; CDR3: CASSLRDREAGELFF